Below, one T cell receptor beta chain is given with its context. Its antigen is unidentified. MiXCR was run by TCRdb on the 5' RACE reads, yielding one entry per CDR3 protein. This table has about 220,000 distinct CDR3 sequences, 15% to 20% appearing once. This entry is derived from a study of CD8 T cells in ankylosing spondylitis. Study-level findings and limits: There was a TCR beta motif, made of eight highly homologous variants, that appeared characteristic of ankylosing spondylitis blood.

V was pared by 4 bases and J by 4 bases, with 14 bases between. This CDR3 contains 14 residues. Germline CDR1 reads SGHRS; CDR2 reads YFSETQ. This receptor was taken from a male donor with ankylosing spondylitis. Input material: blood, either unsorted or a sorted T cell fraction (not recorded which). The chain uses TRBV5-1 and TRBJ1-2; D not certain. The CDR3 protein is CASSQGYPAYGYTF. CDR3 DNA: TGCGCCAGCAGCCAAGGGTATCCAGCCTATGGCTACACCTTC.